The present TCR beta chain was sequenced within a study of cytomegalovirus exposure and HLA in healthy donors (dated by TCRdb to 2015 to 2018). About the full investigation: A later analysis indicated that the 100 to 150 validation repertoires were generated on the platform also employed for the approximately 690 repertoires of the first cohort. Along with the roughly 670-subject first cohort, a separate validation cohort of approximately 110 different subjects was used. High-throughput TCR immunosequencing, statistical association of individual TCRs with disease status, and machine learning were combined to predict cytomegalovirus infection status. The aim of the study was to test whether cataloging public T cell receptors could identify signatures of past pathogen exposure.

The donors belonged to the validation cohort of approximately 130 subjects, which was separate from the approximately 680-subject first cohort. CDR1 MNHEY and CDR2 SMNVEV were looked up in the germline V gene (reference sequence). V loses 2 bases, J loses 6 bases, and the germline ends lie 7 bases apart. The cysteine opens and the phenylalanine closes a CDR3 of 12 amino acids. This entry keeps only the CDR3 DNA: 36 bases, framed from base 1. Concerning this clone itself: Its antigen is still unknown. Base qualities are not provided; no much larger clone lies one nucleotide away.

Study-wide conclusions, independent of this receptor: While some public TCRs were present in many individuals, most TCR sequences turned up only very rarely across donors. A later analysis found that TCRs clustered in the first cohort also tended to co-occur in the 95 to 150 validation repertoires, with 94% of cluster scores above 0. A few of the identified cytomegalovirus-associated TCR beta chains were confirmed in vitro to be specific for cytomegalovirus antigens. The validation cohort had no HLA typing available for a later analysis, so co-occurrence within that cohort was assessed over all 120 or so repertoires. It was suggested by the authors that the approach could potentially be generalized to other disease states and immunological phenotypes. In the study, approximately 160 TCR beta chains were listed as associated with cytomegalovirus. The classifier was reported to diagnose cytomegalovirus status with high specificity and sensitivity in both the original cohort and the validation cohort.

The method behind the library was the immunoSEQ multiplex PCR assay. Concerning the study's data processing: To diagnose cytomegalovirus status from the catalog of TCR beta chain sequences, a statistical classification framework was built. Held by TCRdb, this immuneACCESS table contains in-frame sequences only and omits some clones. Under half of the omission traces to an unresolved V gene where checked; the cause of the rest is unknown. V and J calls and clone size are copied from that table; D and trimming were computed from the DNA. Within this sample are some 72,000 clones, with about 96% of them counted one time only. The top ten clonotypes cover 1.6% of the sample.

Sequencing was carried out using PBMCs. The sequence links TRBV27 to TRBJ1-2; the D gene is perhaps TRBD1, from 5 matching bases. This receptor was taken from a man aged 18-30 years in good health and CMV-seropositive. The DNA reads TGTGCCAGCAGTTTACAGGGTGATGGCTACACCTTC. This gives the protein CASSLQGDGYTF.